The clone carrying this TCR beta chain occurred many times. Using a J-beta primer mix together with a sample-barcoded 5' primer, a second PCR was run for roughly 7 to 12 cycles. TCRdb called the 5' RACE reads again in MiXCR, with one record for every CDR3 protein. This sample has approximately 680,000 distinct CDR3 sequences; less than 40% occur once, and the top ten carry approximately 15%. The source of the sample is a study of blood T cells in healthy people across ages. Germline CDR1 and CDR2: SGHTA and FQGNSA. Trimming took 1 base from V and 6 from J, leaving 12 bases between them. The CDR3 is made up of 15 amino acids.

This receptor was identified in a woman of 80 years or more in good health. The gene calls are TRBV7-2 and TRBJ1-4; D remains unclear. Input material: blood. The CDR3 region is CASSLGRAVDEKLFF. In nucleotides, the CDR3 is TGTGCCAGCAGCTTAGGTCGGGCGGTGGATGAAAAACTGTTTTTT.